This T cell receptor (beta chain) was documented in a study of T cells in Graves' hyperthyroidism and ophthalmopathy. For Graves' hyperthyroidism to be stable, ophthalmopathy could not progress within 18 months. The PBMCs studied were ones that came from about 9.9 ml fresh peripheral blood. With 3 bases removed from V and 0 bases from J, the gap between germline ends came to 7 bases. The CDR3 runs 14 residues. The germline V gene has CDR1 SGHNT and CDR2 YENEEA. This clonotype was observed a few times. TCR beta CDR3 regions were amplified from RNA. HTBI primers were employed in a first-round RT-PCR of the TCR CDR3. TCRdb processed the multiplex PCR reads anew with MiXCR; each CDR3 protein has one entry. The sample includes a few hundred thousand distinct CDR3 sequences, 15% to 17% of them seen just once.

This TCR came from a woman aged 18 to 35 with Graves' hyperthyroidism. The sample consisted of blood. V is TRBV11-3 and J is TRBJ2-3; D unclear. The CDR3 sequence: CASSLASSTDTQYF. The DNA for the CDR3 is TGTGCCAGCAGCTTGGCGAGTAGCACAGATACGCAGTATTTT.